These 22 T cell receptor beta chains originate from one sample sequenced in a study of blood T cell repertoires in COVID-19. The protocol was immunoSEQ multiplex PCR, while the TCRdb copy is restricted to in-frame clones and leaves out a portion. This repertoire shows about 330,000 clones, 88% found once; its top ten account for more than 3%. Input material: peripheral blood. These receptor sequences come from a woman aged 50 to 60 with active or convalescent COVID-19.

V is TRBV21-1 and J is TRBJ1-1. TRBV21-1 is deemed a pseudogene. The CDR3 is 16 amino acids. This CDR3 reads CASSKYKGGLGTEAFF. The DNA of the CDR3 is TGTGCCAGCAGCAAATATAAGGGAGGGTTGGGGACTGAAGCTTTCTTT.

V gene TRBV19 combines with J gene TRBJ2-2, with 7 bases fitting TRBD1. The CDR3 has 17 residues. CDR1 is LNHDA, CDR2 SQIVND, per germline (reference sequence). V shed 6 bases, J shed 6 bases, and the junction held 16 bases outside the gene matches. The chain's CDR3 is CASSNHGQVVPPGELFF. As DNA, the CDR3 is TGTGCCAGTAGCAACCACGGACAGGTTGTTCCTCCCGGGGAGCTGTTTTTT.

CDR3 amino acids: CASSLEAGQNSPLHF. CDR3 nucleotide sequence: TGCGCCAGCAGCTTGGAGGCAGGGCAGAATTCACCCCTCCACTTT. This chain connects TRBV5-1 to TRBJ1-6; TRBD1 is a possible D gene (5 bases). Trimming took 0 bases from V and 7 from J, leaving 11 bases between them. Germline values: CDR1 SGHRS, CDR2 YFSETQ. The CDR3 consists of 15 residues.

This clone was seen just once. The rearrangement links TRBV19 to TRBJ2-7, with 7 bases matching TRBD2. Unmatched junction bases numbered 7, after V lost 7 bases and J lost 4 bases. Germline V CDR1 and CDR2: LNHDA, SQIVND (reference sequence). The CDR3 has 13 amino acids. The CDR3, as DNA: TGTGCCAGTACGGCTAGCGGAACTTACGAGCAGTACTTC. Translated: CASTASGTYEQYF.

The DNA of the CDR3 is TGTGCCAGTAATCCGGGACAGGGTTTCACAGATACGCAGTATTTT. It is translated as CASNPGQGFTDTQYF. The chain has TRBV19 and TRBJ2-3, with 9 bases aligning to TRBD1. The CDR3 sequence is 15 residues long. Losses at the gene ends were 7 bases for V and 2 bases for J; bases not matched to a gene: 7. The germline V gene encodes CDR1 LNHDA and CDR2 SQIVND (reference sequence).

This rearrangement joins TRBV9 to TRBJ2-5; TRBD2 might be the D (6 bases). Trimming removed 0 bases from V and 3 bases from J, with 12 bases in between. In germline, CDR1 is SGDLS, CDR2 YYNGEE. The CDR3 loop spans 15 amino acids. The DNA for the CDR3 is TGTGCCAGCAGCGTAGGACCTCAGCGGGAAGAGACCCAGTACTTC. It is translated as CASSVGPQREETQYF.

This chain links TRBV29-1 with TRBJ1-3, with 8 positions matching TRBD1. Germline values: CDR1 SQVTM, CDR2 ANQGSEA. The J segment lost 8 bases and the V segment lost 6 bases, leaving 12 bases of the junction unmatched. The CDR3 extends over 14 amino acids. CDR3 amino acids: CSVLGGQGADTIYF. CDR3 nucleotides: TGCAGCGTCCTCGGAGGGCAGGGGGCAGACACCATATATTTT.

V and J are TRBV10-3 and TRBJ1-2; D may be TRBD1 (6 bases). Germline V CDR1 and CDR2: ENHRY, SYGVKD. Deletions cut 0 bases from V and 6 bases from J, with 20 bases between. The CDR3 runs to 17 residues. CDR3 protein: CAISESGGVRTDHGYTF. CDR3 nucleotides: TGTGCCATCAGTGAGTCAGGTGGGGTGCGGACAGACCATGGCTACACCTTC.

The rearrangement joins TRBV27 to TRBJ2-7; unclear D gene. The CDR3 is 13 amino acids. Germline V gene data show CDR1 as MNHEY and CDR2 as SMNVEV (reference sequence). With 2 bases removed from V and 1 base from J, the gap between germline ends came to 6 bases. CDR3 nucleotide sequence: TGTGCCAGCAGTTTAATGTCGTCCTACGAGCAGTACTTC. As protein: CASSLMSSYEQYF.

The genes are TRBV10-3 and TRBJ1-3; TRBD1 matches 8 bases. Germline loops: CDR1 ENHRY, CDR2 SYGVKD. The trim removed 7 bases at V and 0 bases at J, leaving 2 bases unmatched. CDR3 size: 14 residues. This CDR3 reads CAITGTGSGNTIYF. The CDR3 nucleotides read TGTGCCATCACTGGGACAGGCTCTGGAAACACCATATATTTT.

This clone occurred once. The chain uses TRBV18 and TRBJ1-3; possible D gene TRBD1, 6 bases. The germline CDR1 and CDR2 sequences are KGHSH and LQKENI. Trimming took off 7 bases at V and 5 bases at J, with 12 bases between the two ends. The CDR3 consists of 13 residues. As DNA, the CDR3 is TGTGCCAGCTTTACAGGGCTCAGAAACACCATATATTTT. Encoded protein: CASFTGLRNTIYF.

The chain has TRBV11-3 and TRBJ2-5; 10 nucleotides agree with TRBD2. The CDR3 has 15 amino acids. The ends lost 1 base at V and 2 bases at J; junction bases unmatched: 1. Germline-derived CDR1 and CDR2 are SGHNT and YENEEA. The CDR3 DNA follows: TGTGCCAGCAGCTTAGGGACTAGCGGACAAGAGACCCAGTACTTC. This encodes CASSLGTSGQETQYF.

The chain joins TRBV4-1 to TRBJ2-7, with 7 bases fitting TRBD2. V lost 0 bases to trimming and J lost 1 base; unmatched junction nucleotides: 6. The CDR3 runs 16 residues. Germline lookup yields CDR1 MGHRA and CDR2 YSYEKL. The chain's CDR3 is CASSQDRSGTSYEQYF. The CDR3 DNA reads TGCGCCAGCAGCCAAGATCGAAGCGGGACGTCCTACGAGCAGTACTTC.

V and J are TRBV6-5 and TRBJ1-2, with TRBD1 matching over 8 bases. The V gene end was trimmed by 6 bases and the J gene end by 5 bases; junction bases not matched to a gene: 8. CDR3 length: 14 residues. CDR1 is MNHEY and CDR2 is SVGAGI in the germline V gene. CDR3 protein: CASRKAGTGYGYTF. The CDR3, as DNA: TGTGCCAGCAGGAAGGCCGGGACAGGTTATGGCTACACCTTC.

The gene calls are TRBV5-1 and TRBJ1-4; 10 bases are shared with TRBD1. The germline CDR1 and CDR2 sequences are SGHRS and YFSETQ. The CDR3 totals 16 residues. V was pared by 6 bases and J by 7 bases, with 12 bases of the junction left unmatched. DNA for the CDR3: TGCGCCAGCACCCCCAGCCCGGGACAGGGGCGTGAAAAACTGTTTTTT. Translated, it gives CASTPSPGQGREKLFF.

The V call is TRBV30, the J call TRBJ1-2; D is perhaps TRBD1 (5 bases). CDR1 and CDR2 from the germline V gene are GTSNPN and SVGIG (reference sequence). Between the trimmed V and J ends, which lost 5 bases and 5 bases, there was a span of 18 bases. The length of the CDR3 is 14 residues. Written as DNA, the CDR3 is TGTGCCTGGGACTTCGGGACCGGAGGGTATGGCTACACCTTC. Translating gives CAWDFGTGGYGYTF. The full variable domain, its missing parts supplied by reference TRBV30 and TRBJ1-2, is SQTIHQWPATLVQPVGSPLSLECTVEGTSNPNLYWYRQAAGRGLQLLFYSVGIGQISSEVPQNLSASRPQDRQFILSSKKLLLSDSGFYLCAWDFGTGGYGYTFGSGTRLTVV.

The V and J genes are TRBV7-2 and TRBJ1-1; no clear D. CDR3 length: 14 residues. Trimming left V 5 bases short and J 4 bases short, with 14 bases between. Germline CDR1 reads SGHTA; CDR2 reads FQGNSA. The CDR3, as DNA: TGTGCCAGCAGCCGCAGCCTTAGCAGCACTGAAGCTTTCTTT. Translation: CASSRSLSSTEAFF.

The chain combines TRBV5-1 with TRBJ1-2; 8 bases agree with TRBD1. V gave up 0 bases and J gave up 13 bases; unmatched junction bases: 8. The CDR3 sequence is 13 residues long. Per germline, CDR1 SGHRS and CDR2 YFSETQ. CDR3 amino acids: CASSLDRGYAGTF. The DNA for the CDR3 is TGCGCCAGCAGCTTGGACAGGGGGTACGCTGGCACCTTC.

The rearrangement joins TRBV2 to TRBJ2-6; D is uncertain. Germline assignment: CDR1 SNHLY and CDR2 FYNNEI. V was shortened by 6 bases and J by 5 bases, with 17 bases between the two germline ends. The length of the CDR3 is 16 residues. The CDR3 reads CASRTPPSERANVLTF. DNA of the CDR3: TGTGCCAGCAGAACCCCCCCCTCTGAGAGGGCCAACGTCCTGACTTTC.

The gene calls are TRBV27 and TRBJ1-3; D not certain. Trimming pared 2 bases from V and 3 bases from J, leaving 5 bases between. Germline CDR1 is MNHEY and CDR2 is SMNVEV (reference sequence). The CDR3 has 13 amino acids. Here the CDR3 DNA reads TGTGCCAGCAGTTTAACTGGTGGAAACACCATATATTTT. It specifies CASSLTGGNTIYF.

This rearrangement joins TRBV28 to TRBJ1-2; TRBD1 agrees at 9 bases. After removal of 5 bases from V and 4 bases from J, the junction contained 8 bases not matched to a gene. There are 15 residues in the CDR3. Germline V gene sequence: CDR1 MDHEN, CDR2 SYDVKM. The CDR3 coding sequence is TGTGCCAGCAGTCTCACAGGGGGCCGGAGCTATGGCTACACCTTC. Its protein product is CASSLTGGRSYGYTF.

The chain's CDR3 is CASSQTGTDGYTF. CDR3 bases: TGTGCCAGCAGTCAGACAGGGACTGATGGCTACACCTTC. The J gene is TRBJ1-2, the V gene TRBV28, with TRBD1 matching over 7 bases. The CDR3 is 13 residues long. CDR1 and CDR2 (germline): MDHEN, SYDVKM. With 5 bases clipped from V and 6 bases from J, the junction kept 6 bases outside the gene matches.